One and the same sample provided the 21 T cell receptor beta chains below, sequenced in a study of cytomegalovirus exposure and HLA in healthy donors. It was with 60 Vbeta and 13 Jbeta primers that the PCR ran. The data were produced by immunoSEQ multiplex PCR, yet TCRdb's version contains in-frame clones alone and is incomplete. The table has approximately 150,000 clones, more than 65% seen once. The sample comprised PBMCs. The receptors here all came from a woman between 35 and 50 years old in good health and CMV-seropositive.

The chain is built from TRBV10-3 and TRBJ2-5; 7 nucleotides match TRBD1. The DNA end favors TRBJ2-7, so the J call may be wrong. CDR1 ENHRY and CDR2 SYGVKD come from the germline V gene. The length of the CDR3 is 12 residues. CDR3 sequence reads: CAFRDSSYEQYF. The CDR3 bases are TGTGCCTTTAGGGACAGCTCCTACGAGCAGTACTTC.

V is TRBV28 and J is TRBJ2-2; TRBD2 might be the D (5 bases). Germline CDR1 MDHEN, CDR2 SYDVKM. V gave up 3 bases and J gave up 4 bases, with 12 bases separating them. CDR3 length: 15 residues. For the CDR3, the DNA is TGTGCCAGCAGTTTGGGTAGTAGCGTCACCGGGGAGCTGTTTTTT. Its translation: CASSLGSSVTGELFF. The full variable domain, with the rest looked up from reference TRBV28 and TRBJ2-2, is DVKVTQSSRYLVKRTGEKVFLECVQDMDHENMFWYRQDPGLGLRLIYFSYDVKMKEKGDIPEGYSVSREKKERFSLILESASTNQTSMYLCASSLGSSVTGELFFGEGSRLTVL.

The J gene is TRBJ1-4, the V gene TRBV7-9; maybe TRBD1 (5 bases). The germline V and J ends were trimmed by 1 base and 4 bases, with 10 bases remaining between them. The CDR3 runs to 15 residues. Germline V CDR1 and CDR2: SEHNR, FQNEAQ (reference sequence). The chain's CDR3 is CASSLGQGSNEKLFF. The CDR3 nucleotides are TGTGCCAGCAGCTTAGGTCAGGGAAGTAATGAAAAACTGTTTTTT.

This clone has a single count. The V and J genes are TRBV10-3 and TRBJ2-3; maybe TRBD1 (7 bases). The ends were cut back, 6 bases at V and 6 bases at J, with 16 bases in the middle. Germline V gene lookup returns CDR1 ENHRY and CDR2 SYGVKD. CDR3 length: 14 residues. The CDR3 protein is CAISGGRGWDTQYF. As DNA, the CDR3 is TGTGCCATCAGCGGGGGCAGGGGGTGGGATACGCAGTATTTT.

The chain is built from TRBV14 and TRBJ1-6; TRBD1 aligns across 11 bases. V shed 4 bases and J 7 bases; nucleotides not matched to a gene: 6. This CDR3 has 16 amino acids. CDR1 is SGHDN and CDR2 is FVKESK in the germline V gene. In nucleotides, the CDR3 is TGTGCCAGCAGCCGCGGACAGGGGGCATGGAATTCACCCCTCCACTTT. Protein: CASSRGQGAWNSPLHF.

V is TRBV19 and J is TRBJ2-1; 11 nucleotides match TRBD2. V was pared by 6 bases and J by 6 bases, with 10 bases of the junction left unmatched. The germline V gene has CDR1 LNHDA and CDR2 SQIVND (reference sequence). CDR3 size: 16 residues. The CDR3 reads CASSINSGGALNEQFF. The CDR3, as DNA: TGTGCCAGTAGCATCAATAGCGGGGGGGCTCTCAATGAGCAGTTCTTC. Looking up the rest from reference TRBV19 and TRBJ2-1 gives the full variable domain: DGGITQSPKYLFRKEGQNVTLSCEQNLNHDAMYWYRQDPGQGLRLIYYSQIVNDFQKGDIAEGYSVSREKKESFPLTVTSAQKNPTAFYLCASSINSGGALNEQFFGPGTRLTVL.

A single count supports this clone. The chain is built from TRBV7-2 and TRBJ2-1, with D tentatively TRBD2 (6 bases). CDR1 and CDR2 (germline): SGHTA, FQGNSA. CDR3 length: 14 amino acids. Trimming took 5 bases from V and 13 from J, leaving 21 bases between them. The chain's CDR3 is CASSLRWGDSAQFF. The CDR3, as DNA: TGTGCCAGCAGCCTCCGCTGGGGGGACTCTGCTCAGTTCTTC.

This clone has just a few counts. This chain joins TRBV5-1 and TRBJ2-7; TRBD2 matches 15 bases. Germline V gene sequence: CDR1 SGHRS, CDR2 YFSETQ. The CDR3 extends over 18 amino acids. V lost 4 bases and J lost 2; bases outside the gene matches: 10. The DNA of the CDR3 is TGCGCCAGCAGCCTAGGGACTAGCGGGGGGCCACTTACCTACGAGCAGTACTTC. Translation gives CASSLGTSGGPLTYEQYF.

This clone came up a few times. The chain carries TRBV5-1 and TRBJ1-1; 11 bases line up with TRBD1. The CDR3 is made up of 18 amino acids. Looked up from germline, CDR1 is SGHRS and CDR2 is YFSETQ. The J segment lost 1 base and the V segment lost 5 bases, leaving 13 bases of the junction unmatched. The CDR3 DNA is TGCGCCAGCAGTTCCGGGACAGGGGGTGTGGGTCCGAACACTGAAGCTTTCTTT. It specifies CASSSGTGGVGPNTEAFF. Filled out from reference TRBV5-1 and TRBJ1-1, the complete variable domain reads KAGVTQTPRYLIKTRGQQVTLSCSPISGHRSVSWYQQTPGQGLQFLFEYFSETQRNKGNFPGRFSGRQFSNSRSEMNVSTLELGDSALYLCASSSGTGGVGPNTEAFFGQGTRLTVV.

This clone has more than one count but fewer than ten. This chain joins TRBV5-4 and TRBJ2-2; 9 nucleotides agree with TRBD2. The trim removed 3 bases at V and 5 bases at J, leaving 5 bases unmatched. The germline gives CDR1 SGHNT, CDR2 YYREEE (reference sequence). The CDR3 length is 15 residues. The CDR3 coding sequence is TGTGCCAGCAGCTCGACTAGCGGACCAACCGGGGAGCTGTTTTTT. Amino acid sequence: CASSSTSGPTGELFF. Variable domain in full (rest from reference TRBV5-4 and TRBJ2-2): ETGVTQSPTHLIKTRGQQVTLRCSSQSGHNTVSWYQQALGQGPQFIFQYYREEENGRGNFPPRFSGLQFPNYSSELNVNALELDDSALYLCASSSTSGPTGELFFGEGSRLTVL.

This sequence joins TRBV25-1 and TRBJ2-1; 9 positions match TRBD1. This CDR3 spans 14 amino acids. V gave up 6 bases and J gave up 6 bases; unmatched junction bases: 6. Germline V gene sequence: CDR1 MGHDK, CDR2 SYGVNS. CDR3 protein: CASSGDRVPNEQFF. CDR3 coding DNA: TGTGCCAGCAGCGGGGACAGGGTCCCCAATGAGCAGTTCTTC.

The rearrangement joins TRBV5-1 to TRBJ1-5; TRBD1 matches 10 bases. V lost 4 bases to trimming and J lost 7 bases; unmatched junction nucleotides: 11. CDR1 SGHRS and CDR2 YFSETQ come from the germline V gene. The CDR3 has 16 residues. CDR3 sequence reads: CASSPGETGGGQPQHF. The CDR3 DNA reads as TGCGCCAGCAGCCCGGGGGAGACAGGGGGCGGCCAGCCCCAGCATTTT.

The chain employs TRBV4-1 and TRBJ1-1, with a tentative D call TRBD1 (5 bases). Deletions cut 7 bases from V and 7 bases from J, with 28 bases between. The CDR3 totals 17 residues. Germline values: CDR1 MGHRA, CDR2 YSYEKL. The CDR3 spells CASTEGRRGGSSNEAFF. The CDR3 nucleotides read TGCGCCAGCACCGAGGGGAGGCGTGGGGGGAGTAGTAATGAAGCTTTCTTT.

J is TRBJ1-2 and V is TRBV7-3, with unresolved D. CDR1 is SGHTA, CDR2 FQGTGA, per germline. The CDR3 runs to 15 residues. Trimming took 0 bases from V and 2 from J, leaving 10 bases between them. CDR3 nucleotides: TGTGCCAGCAGCTTAACGACTGGAAGGAACTATGGCTACACCTTC. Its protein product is CASSLTTGRNYGYTF.

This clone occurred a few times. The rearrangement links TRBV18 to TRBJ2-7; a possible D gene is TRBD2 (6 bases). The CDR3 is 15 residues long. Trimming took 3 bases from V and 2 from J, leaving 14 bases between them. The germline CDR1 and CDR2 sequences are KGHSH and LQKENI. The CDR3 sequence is CASSPDPGGAYEQYF. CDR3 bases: TGTGCCAGCTCACCCGACCCAGGAGGGGCCTACGAGCAGTACTTC.

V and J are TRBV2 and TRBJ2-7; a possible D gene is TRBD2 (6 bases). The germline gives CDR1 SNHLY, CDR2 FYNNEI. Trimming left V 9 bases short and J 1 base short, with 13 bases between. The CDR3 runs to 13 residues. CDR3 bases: TGTGCCAGTGGAGGGCTATCGTCCTACGAGCAGTACTTC. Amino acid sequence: CASGGLSSYEQYF.

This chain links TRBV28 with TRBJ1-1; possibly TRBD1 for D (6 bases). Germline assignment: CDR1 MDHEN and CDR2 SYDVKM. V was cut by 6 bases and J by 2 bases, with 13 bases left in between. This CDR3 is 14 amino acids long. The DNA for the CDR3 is TGTGCCAGCAGACCCGGACAGCTAAACACTGAAGCTTTCTTT. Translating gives CASRPGQLNTEAFF.

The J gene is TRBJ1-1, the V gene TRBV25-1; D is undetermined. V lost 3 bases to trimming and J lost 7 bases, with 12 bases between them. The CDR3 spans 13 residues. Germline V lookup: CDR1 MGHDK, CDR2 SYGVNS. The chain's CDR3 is CASSDYKGSEAFF. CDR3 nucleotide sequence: TGTGCCAGCAGTGATTACAAAGGGAGTGAAGCTTTCTTT.

DNA of the CDR3: TGTGCCAGCAGTTACGTTAAAGCGGGGGGGCGGGATACGCAGTATTTT. Translation gives CASSYVKAGGRDTQYF. The V call is TRBV6-5, the J call TRBJ2-3; TRBD2 aligns across 10 bases. Germline lookup yields CDR1 MNHEY and CDR2 SVGAGI. J was trimmed by 6 bases and V by 2 bases; bases with no gene match: 8. The CDR3 is 16 residues long.

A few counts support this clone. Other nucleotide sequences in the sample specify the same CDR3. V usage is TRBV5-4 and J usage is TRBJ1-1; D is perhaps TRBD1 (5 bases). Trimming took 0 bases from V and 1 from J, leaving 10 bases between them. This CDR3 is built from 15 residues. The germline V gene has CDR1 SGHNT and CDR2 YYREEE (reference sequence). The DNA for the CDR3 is TGTGCCAGCAGCTTGGAAGGGCAGGGGAACACTGAAGCTTTCTTT. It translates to CASSLEGQGNTEAFF.

This chain's CDR3 is CASSMFRRGPVTEAFF. The CDR3 DNA reads as TGTGCCAGTAGTATGTTTCGGAGGGGCCCGGTGACTGAAGCTTTCTTT. The chain is built from TRBV19 and TRBJ1-1; possibly TRBD1 for D (5 bases). Germline lookup yields CDR1 LNHDA and CDR2 SQIVND (reference sequence). The CDR3 totals 16 residues. Trimming pared 3 bases from V and 5 bases from J, leaving 19 bases between.